This TCR beta chain was captured by sequencing in a study of T cell responses to AZD1222 COVID-19 vaccine. Regarding the study as a whole: Donors, mostly white British, included more females; clonal diversity was possibly underestimated. Only 5 or 6 individuals given AZD1222 were seropositive at baseline.

Assay used: immunoSEQ multiplex PCR; TCRdb lists only in-frame clones, some missing. The data contain about 96,000 clones, nearly 90% of them seen just once; the ten biggest clones take up more than 1.5%. CDR1 and CDR2 from the germline V gene are MGHRA and YSYEKL. The junction had 16 bases not matched to a gene; V was cut back by 3 bases and J by 7 bases. The CDR3 covers 18 residues. Concerning this clone itself: Its matching antigen is unknown.

The receptor was isolated from an adult in good health. The source was peripheral blood, collected on day 0 of AZD1222 vaccination. This chain links TRBV4-1 with TRBJ2-2; 8 nucleotides match TRBD1. CDR3 loop: CASSHQVSRGRLCGELFF. CDR3 DNA: TGCGCCAGCAGCCACCAAGTTAGCAGGGGGCGATTGTGCGGGGAGCTGTTTTTT.